This T cell receptor beta chain was recorded in a study of T cell repertoires in cytomegalovirus infection. Study summary: An indication of both CMV infection and matching HLA type came from public TCR beta signatures.

This clonotype was observed at least ten times. The antigen remains unidentified. TCRdb re-called the reads with MiXCR, one entry per CDR3 protein. The sample records roughly 920,000 distinct CDR3 sequences, approximately 31% being singletons. V gave up 10 bases and J gave up 1 base, with 11 bases separating them. The CDR3 extends over 13 amino acids. Per the germline V gene, CDR1 is SEHNR and CDR2 is FQNEAQ (reference sequence). Study results and caveats: The ex vivo response was dominated by HLA-C-restricted CMV-specific TCR beta clonotypes.

Material: cultured CD8+ T cells from PBMCs, obtained from culture after CMV antigen stimulation. This clonotype originated in a human donor in good health (CMV status not recorded). Some clones in this sample may be carry-over from other donors' samples. The chain combines TRBV7-9 with TRBJ2-1; the D gene is possibly TRBD2 (6 bases). DNA of the CDR3: TGTGCCATCGGCGGGGTTTCCTACAATGAGCAGTTCTTC. It translates to CAIGGVSYNEQFF.